The 21 T cell receptor beta chains reported below all come from one sample, sequenced in a study of CD8 T cells in Susac syndrome. Reverse transcription of about 0.45 to 1 ug RNA was carried out with random hexamers. TCRdb independently ran MiXCR on the immunoSEQ multiplex PCR reads; one entry per CDR3 protein. This table holds just over 150,000 distinct CDR3 sequences, nearly 97% found once. The source material was CD8+ T cells from PBMCs. The receptors come from a human donor with multiple sclerosis.

The J gene is TRBJ1-1, the V gene TRBV9; the match to TRBD1 covers 11 bases. Germline values: CDR1 SGDLS, CDR2 YYNGEE. The J segment lost 6 bases and the V segment lost 4 bases, leaving 5 bases of the junction unmatched. The CDR3 spans 14 residues. CDR3 DNA sequence: TGTGCCAGCAGCTCGGGACAGGGGGACCCTGAAGCTTTCTTT. It translates to CASSSGQGDPEAFF.

The rearrangement uses TRBV12-3 or TRBV12-4 and TRBJ1-2, with unresolved D. This CDR3 region has 12 residues. V dropped 1 base and J dropped 6 bases, with 6 bases sitting between them. This CDR3 reads CASSLDGNGYTF. The CDR3 DNA is TGTGCCAGCAGTTTAGATGGAAATGGCTACACCTTC.

The V gene is TRBV9, the J gene TRBJ2-7; D might be TRBD1 (8 bases). This CDR3 spans 14 amino acids. Trimming stripped 2 bases from V and 3 bases from J, with 12 bases between. CDR1 is SGDLS and CDR2 is YYNGEE in the germline V gene. The CDR3 bases are TGTGCCAGCAGCGTGACAGGGGAGGGCTACGAGCAGTACTTC. Protein: CASSVTGEGYEQYF.

The rearrangement links TRBV29-1 to TRBJ2-5; no reliable D call. The germline gives CDR1 SQVTM, CDR2 ANQGSEA. The V end lost 5 bases, the J end lost 1 base, and 11 bases lay between the germline ends. The CDR3 has 13 residues. DNA of the CDR3: TGCAGCGTTCCGGACGGAGTCCAAGAGACCCAGTACTTC. The encoded protein is CSVPDGVQETQYF.

The chain is built from TRBV6-6 and TRBJ1-1, with D unresolved. The germline V and J ends were trimmed by 10 bases and 10 bases, with 19 bases remaining between them. The CDR3 is 12 amino acids. Germline V lookup: CDR1 MNHNY, CDR2 SVGAGI (reference sequence). Here the CDR3 reads CATVIIRVGAFF. DNA for the CDR3: TGTGCCACCGTAATAATTCGGGTGGGAGCTTTCTTT.

V gene TRBV25-1 combines with J gene TRBJ2-7; unclear D gene. V was clipped by 1 base and J by 2 bases, with 15 bases between them. The CDR3 length is 16 residues. Germline lookup yields CDR1 MGHDK and CDR2 SYGVNS. Written as DNA, the CDR3 is TGTGCCAGCAGTGAATCTAAGAACGGCCACACCTACGAGCAGTACTTC. This translates into CASSESKNGHTYEQYF.

The rearrangement uses TRBV2 and TRBJ2-7; D is ambiguous. The CDR3 is 11 amino acids. CDR1 is SNHLY and CDR2 is FYNNEI in the germline V gene. Trimming pared 7 bases from V and 0 bases from J, leaving 4 bases between. The CDR3 DNA is TGTGCCAGCACTGTCTCCTACGAGCAGTACTTC. Its translation is CASTVSYEQYF.

The rearrangement joins TRBV3-1 to TRBJ2-1; the D call may be TRBD1 or TRBD2 (5 bases each). This CDR3 is built from 15 residues. With 2 bases removed from V and 9 bases from J, the gap between germline ends came to 17 bases. Germline V gene sequence: CDR1 LGHDT, CDR2 YNNKEL (reference sequence). The CDR3 sequence: CASSQPGTLAIEQFF. CDR3 nucleotides: TGTGCCAGCAGCCAACCGGGGACCCTGGCTATTGAGCAGTTCTTC.

The V and J genes are TRBV29-1 and TRBJ1-1, with TRBD1 as a possible D gene (6 bases). CDR3 size: 11 residues. In germline, CDR1 is SQVTM, CDR2 ANQGSEA. V gave up 6 bases and J gave up 8 bases, with 13 bases separating them. In nucleotides, the CDR3 is TGCAGCGTGACGGACAGTTCCGAAGCTTTCTTT. Encoded protein: CSVTDSSEAFF.

The rearrangement joins TRBV30 to TRBJ1-5; D not resolved. The germline V gene encodes CDR1 GTSNPN and CDR2 SVGIG (reference sequence). The CDR3 totals 13 residues. Trimming left V 1 base short and J 7 bases short, with 11 bases between. The CDR3 reads CAWSAGQRQPQHF. For the CDR3, the DNA is TGTGCCTGGAGTGCCGGGCAAAGACAGCCCCAGCATTTT.

V gene TRBV4-1 combines with J gene TRBJ2-7, with D perhaps assigned TRBD1 or TRBD2 (6 bases each). This CDR3 is 14 amino acids long. Trimming removed 0 bases at V and 2 bases at J, with 8 bases between. The germline V gene encodes CDR1 MGHRA and CDR2 YSYEKL. Here the CDR3 DNA reads TGCGCCAGCAGCCAAGATCGGGGGCCCTACGAGCAGTACGTC. Its protein product is CASSQDRGPYEQYV.

This chain joins TRBV3-1 and TRBJ1-2, with a weak D call TRBD1 (5 bases). This CDR3 is built from 15 residues. Trimming cost V 1 base and J 6 bases, with 15 bases left between them. Germline values: CDR1 LGHDT, CDR2 YNNKEL (reference sequence). CDR3 sequence reads: CASSQGGRERNGYTF. The CDR3, as DNA: TGTGCCAGCAGCCAAGGTGGCAGGGAGAGGAATGGCTACACCTTC. The entire variable domain, with the rest obtained from reference TRBV3-1 and TRBJ1-2, is as follows: DTAVSQTPKYLVTQMGNDKSIKCEQNLGHDTMYWYKQDSKKFLKIMFSYNNKELIINETVPNRFSPKSPDKAHLNLHINSLELGDSAVYFCASSQGGRERNGYTFGSGTRLTVV.

V is TRBV6-2 or TRBV6-3 and J is TRBJ1-1, with unresolved D. There are 11 residues in the CDR3. Per the germline V gene, CDR1 is MNHEY and CDR2 is SVGEGT. V lost 10 bases to trimming and J lost 5 bases, with 11 bases between them. The CDR3 DNA reads as TGTGCCACGACCCTAGGGACTGAAGCTTTCTTT. This gives the protein CATTLGTEAFF.

The rearrangement uses TRBV24-1 and TRBJ2-7, with D possibly TRBD1 on 6 matching bases. Germline values: CDR1 KGHDR, CDR2 SFDVKD. The V end lost 5 bases, the J end lost 3 bases, and 13 bases lay between the germline ends. The CDR3 spans 14 residues. The CDR3 DNA follows: TGTGCCACCAGTGCTCGACAGGCGATCTACGAGCAGTACGTC. Protein sequence: CATSARQAIYEQYV.

J is TRBJ2-1 and V is TRBV15, with D unresolved. CDR1 is LNHNV, CDR2 YYDKDF, per germline (reference sequence). CDR3 length: 12 residues. Trimming removed 4 bases from V and 10 bases from J, with 11 bases in between. CDR3 sequence: CATSIVNGEQFF. The CDR3 nucleotides read TGTGCCACCAGCATCGTTAACGGGGAGCAGTTCTTC.

The gene calls are TRBV12-3 or TRBV12-4 and TRBJ2-5; tentative D call: TRBD1 (6 bases). V shed 4 bases and J shed 2 bases, with 20 bases lying between them. The CDR3 is 17 amino acids. DNA of the CDR3: TGTGCCAGCAGTTCTGAACAGGGCCACTTAAATCAAGAGACCCAGTACTTC. The encoded protein is CASSSEQGHLNQETQYF.

The V call is TRBV2, the J call TRBJ2-5, with 10 bases lining up with TRBD2. The V gene's germline CDR1 is SNHLY and CDR2 FYNNEI. The CDR3 has 15 residues. The V gene end was trimmed by 8 bases and the J gene end by 2 bases; junction bases not matched to a gene: 8. The CDR3 region is CASVASAGGQETQYF. CDR3 DNA: TGTGCCAGCGTAGCCTCAGCGGGGGGGCAAGAGACCCAGTACTTC.

The chain combines TRBV29-1 with TRBJ1-2; possibly TRBD1 for D (5 bases). The CDR3 is made up of 17 amino acids. Germline CDR1 and CDR2: SQVTM and ANQGSEA. Trimming removed 1 base at V and 8 bases at J, with 26 bases between. CDR3 sequence reads: CSVEVLLLQADYDGYTF. The CDR3 bases are TGCAGCGTTGAAGTCCTGCTTTTACAGGCGGACTATGACGGCTACACCTTC. Drawing the rest from reference TRBV29-1 and TRBJ1-2, the complete variable domain is SAVISQKPSRDICQRGTSLTIQCQVDSQVTMMFWYRQQPGQSLTLIATANQGSEATYESGFVIDKFPISRPNLTFSTLTVSNMSPEDSSIYLCSVEVLLLQADYDGYTFGSGTRLTVV.

The chain is built from TRBV4-2 and TRBJ2-3; 13 bases fit TRBD2. The CDR3 totals 18 residues. V shed 0 bases, J shed 2 bases, and the junction held 5 bases outside the gene matches. CDR1 LGHNA and CDR2 YNFKEQ come from the germline V gene. The CDR3 here is CASSQELAGGPNTDTQYF. CDR3 DNA sequence: TGTGCCAGCAGCCAAGAACTAGCGGGGGGGCCGAACACAGATACGCAGTATTTT.

The CDR3 loop is CAWGEGTGPGYTF. The CDR3 DNA reads as TGTGCCTGGGGAGAAGGGACAGGTCCAGGCTACACCTTC. This rearrangement joins TRBV30 to TRBJ1-2, with 8 bases aligning to TRBD1. The CDR3 contains 13 residues. Germline CDR1 GTSNPN, CDR2 SVGIG (reference sequence). The junction had 10 bases not matched to a gene; V was cut back by 5 bases and J by 8 bases.

CDR3 amino acids: CASSFRLDGLGYTF. CDR3 DNA sequence: TGTGCCAGCAGTTTTCGGCTCGACGGGTTAGGCTACACCTTC. This chain uses TRBV27 with TRBJ1-2; D call uncertain. CDR1 MNHEY and CDR2 SMNVEV come from the germline V gene (reference sequence). The CDR3 contains 14 residues. V shed 3 bases and J shed 8 bases, with 16 bases lying between them.